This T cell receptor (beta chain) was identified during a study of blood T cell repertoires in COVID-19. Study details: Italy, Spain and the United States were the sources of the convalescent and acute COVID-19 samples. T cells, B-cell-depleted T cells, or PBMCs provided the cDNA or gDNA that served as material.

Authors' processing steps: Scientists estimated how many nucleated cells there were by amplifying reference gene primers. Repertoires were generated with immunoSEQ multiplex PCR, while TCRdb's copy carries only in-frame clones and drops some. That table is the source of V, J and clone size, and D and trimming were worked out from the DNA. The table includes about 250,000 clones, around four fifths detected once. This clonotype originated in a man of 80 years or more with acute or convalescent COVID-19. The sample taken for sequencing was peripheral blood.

The CDR3 is CASSLLGTGQSSYNSPLHF. The CDR3 DNA reads TGTGCCAGCAGCCTGCTGGGGACAGGTCAGAGCTCCTATAATTCACCCCTCCACTTT. The V and J genes are TRBV28 and TRBJ1-6; 8 bases are a match to TRBD1. The germline V gene has CDR1 MDHEN and CDR2 SYDVKM. V lost 6 bases and J lost 0; bases outside the gene matches: 13. CDR3 length equals 19 residues.